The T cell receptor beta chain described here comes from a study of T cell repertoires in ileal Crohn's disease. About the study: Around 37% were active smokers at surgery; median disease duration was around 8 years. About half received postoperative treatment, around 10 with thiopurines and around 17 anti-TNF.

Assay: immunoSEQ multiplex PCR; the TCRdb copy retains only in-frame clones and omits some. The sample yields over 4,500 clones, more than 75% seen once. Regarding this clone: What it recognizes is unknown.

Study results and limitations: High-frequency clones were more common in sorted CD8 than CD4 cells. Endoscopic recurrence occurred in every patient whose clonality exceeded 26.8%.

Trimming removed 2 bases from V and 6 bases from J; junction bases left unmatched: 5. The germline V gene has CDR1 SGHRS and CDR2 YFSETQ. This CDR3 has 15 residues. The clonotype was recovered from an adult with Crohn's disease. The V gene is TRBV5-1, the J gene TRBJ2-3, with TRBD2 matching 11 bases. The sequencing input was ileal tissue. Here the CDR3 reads CASSLLAGGPDTQYF. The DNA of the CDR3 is TGCGCCAGCAGCTTATTAGCGGGGGGGCCGGATACGCAGTATTTT. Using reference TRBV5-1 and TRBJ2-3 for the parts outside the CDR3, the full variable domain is KAGVTQTPRYLIKTRGQQVTLSCSPISGHRSVSWYQQTPGQGLQFLFEYFSETQRNKGNFPGRFSGRQFSNSRSEMNVSTLELGDSALYLCASSLLAGGPDTQYFGPGTRLTVL.